This TCR beta chain was identified during a study of T-cell memory formation after mild COVID-19. Study-wide context: There were largely donor-specific TCR clusters.

CDR3 length equals 12 residues. The germline V and J ends were trimmed by 3 bases and 1 base, with 4 bases remaining between them. Using its own MiXCR run on the 5' RACE reads, TCRdb lists one record per CDR3 protein. The sample lists fewer than 350,000 distinct CDR3 sequences, approximately 19% occurring once. This clonotype was picked up many times. Its specificity is unknown. Whole-study results and caveats: Whereas later expanders leaned CD4+, clones contracting day 15 to 85 showed a balanced CD4/CD8 makeup. Contracting CD4+ clones sat mainly in CM and EM; CD8+ in EMRA.

This chain links TRBV12-3 or TRBV12-4 with TRBJ2-7; no reliable D call. The receptor comes from a man in his late teens or twenties who had mild COVID-19 (a few samples of this study predate the infection). Cell type and time point are not known. The sample taken for sequencing was PBMCs or a T cell subset sorted from them (not recorded which). The CDR3 is CASSFESYEQYF. The CDR3 nucleotides are TGTGCCAGCAGTTTCGAATCCTACGAGCAGTACTTC.